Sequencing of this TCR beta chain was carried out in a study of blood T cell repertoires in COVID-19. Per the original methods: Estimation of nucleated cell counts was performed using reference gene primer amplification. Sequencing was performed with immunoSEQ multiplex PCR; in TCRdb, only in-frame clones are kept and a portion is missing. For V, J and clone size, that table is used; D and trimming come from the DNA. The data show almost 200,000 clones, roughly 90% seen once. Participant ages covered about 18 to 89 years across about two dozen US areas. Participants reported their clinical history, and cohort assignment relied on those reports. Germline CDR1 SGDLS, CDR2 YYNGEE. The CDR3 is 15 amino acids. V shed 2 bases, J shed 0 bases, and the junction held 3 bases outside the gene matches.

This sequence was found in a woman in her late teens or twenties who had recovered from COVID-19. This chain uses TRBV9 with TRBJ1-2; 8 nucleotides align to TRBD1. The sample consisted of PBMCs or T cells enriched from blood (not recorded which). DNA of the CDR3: TGTGCCAGCAGCGTCCAGACAGGGGCTAACTATGGCTACACCTTC. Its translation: CASSVQTGANYGYTF. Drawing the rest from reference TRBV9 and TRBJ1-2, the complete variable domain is DSGVTQTPKHLITATGQRVTLRCSPRSGDLSVYWYQQSLDQGLQFLIQYYNGEERAKGNILERFSAQQFPDLHSELNLSSLELGDSALYFCASSVQTGANYGYTFGSGTRLTVV.